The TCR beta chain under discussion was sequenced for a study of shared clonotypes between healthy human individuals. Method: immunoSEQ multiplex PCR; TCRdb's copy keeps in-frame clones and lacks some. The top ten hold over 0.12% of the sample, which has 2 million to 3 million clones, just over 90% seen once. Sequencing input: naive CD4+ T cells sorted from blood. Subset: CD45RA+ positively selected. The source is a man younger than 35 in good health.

The CDR3 region has the DNA TGTGCCACCAGCTTAGGACAAAAGAGCCGCCTGGGGGATGAGCAGTTCTTC. It specifies CATSLGQKSRLGDEQFF. The chain links TRBV15 to TRBJ2-1; either TRBD1 or TRBD2 may supply D (5 bases each). Trimming cost V 5 bases and J 8 bases, with 25 bases left between them. CDR1 is LNHNV and CDR2 is YYDKDF in the germline V gene (reference sequence). This CDR3 spans 17 amino acids.